This T cell receptor (beta chain) was sequenced in a study of cytomegalovirus exposure and HLA in healthy donors. Study context: Counted in an early data release were tens of millions of unique TCRs from HLA-typed donors.

On this clone itself: What it binds is unknown.

Primers: 60 Vbeta forward and 13 Jbeta reverse. Here immunoSEQ multiplex PCR was the method, and the copy in TCRdb shows in-frame clones only, minus some. The sample yields some 160,000 clones, around 80% seen once. Germline V gene sequence: CDR1 SGHVS, CDR2 FQNEAQ. Trimming at V came to 5 bases and at J to 7 bases, leaving 14 bases not matched to a gene. The CDR3 is 19 residues long. Points from the study as a whole: With DRB1 most and HLA-C fewest, TCR association rates differed between HLA loci in a later analysis.

Sequenced input: PBMCs. This chain joins TRBV7-8 and TRBJ2-2; 15 bases are a match to TRBD2. The sequence was obtained from a woman aged 40-49 years in good health and CMV-seronegative. Here the CDR3 reads CASSPFGLAGGPRGGELFF. Here the CDR3 DNA reads TGTGCCAGCAGCCCCTTCGGACTAGCGGGAGGGCCCCGTGGCGGGGAGCTGTTTTTT.